These T cell receptor beta chains were read from a single sample in a study of blood T cell repertoires in COVID-19. Only in-frame clones appear in the TCRdb table, and some are missing; sequencing was by immunoSEQ multiplex PCR. The sample includes 350,000 to 500,000 clones, 70% to 90% of them seen just once. The sample consisted of peripheral blood. These receptors were taken from a young man with COVID-19, enrolled during active disease. The CDR3 runs from the conserved cysteine through the conserved F or W. The D gene is left open where the match is weak.

V,J,D,CDR3
TRBV7-8,TRBJ2-7,TRBD1,CASSGTGLSSFYEQYF
TRBV12-1,TRBJ2-1,.,CASRLFLQGFYNEQFF
TRBV11-2,TRBJ1-3,.,CASSLIGAGASGNTIYF
TRBV29-1,TRBJ1-1,.,CSAQGLMNTEAFF
TRBV11-2,TRBJ2-2,.,CASERLNTGELFF
TRBV4-1,TRBJ2-7,TRBD1,CASSQKQGKPYEQYF
TRBV19,TRBJ2-2,.,CASLRVQDGELFF
TRBV4-1,TRBJ2-3,TRBD1,CASSQVRGPGQALDTQYF
TRBV13,TRBJ2-1,.,CASSSSNEQFF
TRBV2,TRBJ1-5,.,CASSDRGGQPQHF
TRBV24-1,TRBJ1-4,TRBD1,CATSDPVRTGIGKLFF
TRBV9,TRBJ1-6,.,CASSPEVDSPLHF
TRBV2,TRBJ2-3,.,CASRAQGGGTDTQYF
TRBV5-1,TRBJ1-2,.,CASSLTPGDYGYTF
TRBV2,TRBJ2-5,TRBD2,CASSPGLAGEETQYF
TRBV21-1,TRBJ2-2,.,CASSLRWTSSTGELFF
TRBV5-1,TRBJ2-1,TRBD2,CASSPDSSGIYEQFF
TRBV5-4,TRBJ2-7,TRBD2,CASSSGTSGGFEQYF
TRBV25-1,TRBJ2-4,TRBD2,CASSEARGRENIQYF
TRBV9,TRBJ2-3,TRBD2,CASSEGRGSRADTQYF
TRBV18,TRBJ1-6,.,CASSSVGRGGFNSPLHF
TRBV30,TRBJ2-7,.,CAWSVAGYRGVSYEQYF